This record covers a single TCR beta chain. What it binds is unknown. This record belongs to a study of regulatory dendritic cells for organ transplantation. Findings and caveats of the study: Between individuals, the alloreactive memory CD8+ T cell pool differed considerably.

Profiling relied on immunoSEQ multiplex PCR, and the TCRdb table lists in-frame clones only, not all of them. The table has about 21,000 clones, over 75% seen once; the top ten hold over 0.25%. Sorted subsets were CFSE-labeled and cultured approximately 5 days with allogeneic dendritic cells. The sequence came from a human donor in good health. The sequenced material came from naive CD4+ T cells from blood cultured with dendritic cells. The subset is: CD45RA+ naive T cells.

CDR3 in amino acids: CASSTPGQYSGANVLTF. CDR3 DNA: TGTGCCAGTAGTACCCCGGGACAGTACTCTGGGGCCAACGTCCTGACTTTC. The J gene is TRBJ2-6, the V gene TRBV19, with 7 bases lining up with TRBD1. Germline CDR1 reads LNHDA; CDR2 reads SQIVND (reference sequence). The CDR3 covers 17 residues. V gave up 4 bases and J gave up 0 bases; unmatched junction bases: 6.